The 27 T cell receptor beta chains below were found in one sample sequenced in a study of blood T cell repertoires in COVID-19. The table came from immunoSEQ multiplex PCR; TCRdb's copy has only in-frame clones and leaves some out. The sample has hundreds of thousands of clones; about 87% are singletons. Sequenced: PBMCs or T cells enriched from blood (not recorded which). The receptors come from a man aged 40-55 years in a cohort exposed to, infected with or recovered from COVID-19 (not recorded which).

This chain links TRBV25-1 with TRBJ1-1; 8 nucleotides align to TRBD1. Unmatched junction bases numbered 10, after V lost 5 bases and J lost 5 bases. Germline V gene data show CDR1 as MGHDK and CDR2 as SYGVNS. This CDR3 has 15 residues. CDR3 loop: CASSSRTGKVTEAFF. Written as DNA, the CDR3 is TGTGCCAGCAGTTCTAGGACAGGGAAGGTAACTGAAGCTTTCTTT. Full variable domain (rest looked up from reference TRBV25-1 and TRBJ1-1): EADIYQTPRYLVIGTGKKITLECSQTMGHDKMYWYQQDPGMELHLIHYSYGVNSTEKGDLSSESTVSRIRTEHFPLTLESARPSHTSQYLCASSSRTGKVTEAFFGQGTRLTVV.

The chain is built from TRBV6-5 and TRBJ1-5; TRBD1 agrees at 8 bases. After removal of 4 bases from V and 2 bases from J, the junction contained 4 bases not matched to a gene. From germline, CDR1 is MNHEY and CDR2 SVGAGI. The length of the CDR3 is 15 residues. This CDR3 reads CASSFQTGGNQPQHF. For the CDR3, the DNA is TGTGCCAGCAGTTTCCAGACAGGGGGCAATCAGCCCCAGCATTTT.

The CDR3 reads CASSPGTGNGELFF. The CDR3, as DNA: TGTGCCAGCAGCCCCGGGACAGGGAACGGGGAGCTGTTTTTT. V is TRBV4-2 and J is TRBJ2-2, with TRBD1 identical over 9 bases. The CDR3 loop spans 14 amino acids. V lost 4 bases to trimming and J lost 7 bases; unmatched junction nucleotides: 4. Germline values: CDR1 LGHNA, CDR2 YNFKEQ.

J is TRBJ2-7 and V is TRBV28; 8 bases are shared with TRBD1. The germline V gene encodes CDR1 MDHEN and CDR2 SYDVKM. The CDR3 is made up of 15 amino acids. V was clipped by 1 base and J by 3 bases; unmatched bases: 5. The CDR3 protein is CASSLFSRGRYEQYF. In nucleotides, the CDR3 is TGTGCCAGCAGTTTATTCTCCAGGGGGCGCTACGAGCAGTACTTC. The full variable domain, in which reference TRBV28 and TRBJ2-7 provide the parts outside the CDR3, is DVKVTQSSRYLVKRTGEKVFLECVQDMDHENMFWYRQDPGLGLRLIYFSYDVKMKEKGDIPEGYSVSREKKERFSLILESASTNQTSMYLCASSLFSRGRYEQYFGPGTRLTVT.

The chain links TRBV5-1 to TRBJ2-5; D perhaps matches TRBD2 (6 bases). V lost 3 bases, J lost 1 base, and 10 bases lay in between. CDR3 length equals 14 residues. The V gene's germline CDR1 is SGHRS and CDR2 YFSETQ. The CDR3 nucleotides are TGCGCCAGCAGCTGGCGGGGACCCCAAGAGACCCAGTACTTC. Protein: CASSWRGPQETQYF.

Written as DNA, the CDR3 is TGTGCCAGCAGCTACCGGGACTCCAGACGGCTCAATGAGCAGTTCTTC. Translating gives CASSYRDSRRLNEQFF. The rearrangement links TRBV7-6 to TRBJ2-1; D is perhaps TRBD2 (6 bases). This CDR3 spans 16 amino acids. CDR1 and CDR2 from the germline V gene are SGHVS and FNYEAQ. The ends were cut back, 4 bases at V and 6 bases at J, with 19 bases in the middle.

The chain employs TRBV11-2 and TRBJ2-7, with a weak D call TRBD1 (5 bases). The V end was cut by 0 bases, the J end by 7 bases, with 16 bases between. Germline loops: CDR1 SGHAT, CDR2 FQNNGV. CDR3 size: 15 residues. The CDR3 coding sequence is TGTGCCAGCAGCTTAGAGGACAAACCGTATTGGGAGCAGTACTTC. This sequence encodes CASSLEDKPYWEQYF.

J is TRBJ1-2 and V is TRBV28; unclear D gene. From germline, CDR1 is MDHEN and CDR2 SYDVKM. The CDR3 has 13 amino acids. Trimming shortened V by 3 bases and J by 7 bases, and 12 bases separated the two germline ends. The CDR3 here is CASSLGRAGGYTF. The CDR3 DNA follows: TGTGCCAGCAGTTTGGGGAGGGCCGGTGGCTACACCTTC.

This clone has only a few counts. The chain links TRBV6-5 to TRBJ2-7; TRBD2 aligns across 13 bases. Germline V gene sequence: CDR1 MNHEY, CDR2 SVGAGI. The trim removed 2 bases at V and 9 bases at J, leaving 7 bases unmatched. The CDR3 contains 15 residues. This CDR3 is CASSYDTSGRAGQYF. The CDR3 DNA reads TGTGCCAGCAGTTACGACACTAGCGGGAGGGCCGGGCAGTACTTC.

CDR3 nucleotide sequence: TGTGCCAGCTCACCACCGTCCAGGGATCACACTGAAGCTTTCTTT. It specifies CASSPPSRDHTEAFF. The chain carries TRBV18 and TRBJ1-1; tentative D call: TRBD1 (5 bases). Trimming took off 0 bases at V and 3 bases at J, with 11 bases between the two ends. The length of the CDR3 is 15 residues. CDR1 KGHSH and CDR2 LQKENI come from the germline V gene.

This clone was observed a single time. The chain links TRBV19 to TRBJ1-5; D perhaps matches TRBD1 (5 bases). Deletions cut 5 bases from V and 8 bases from J, with 13 bases between. Germline-derived CDR1 and CDR2 are LNHDA and SQIVND (reference sequence). The CDR3 is 13 residues long. CDR3 in DNA: TGTGCCAGTAGTTCCACAGGTTATGAGCCCCAGCATTTT. Translated: CASSSTGYEPQHF. Complete variable domain (other parts from reference TRBV19 and TRBJ1-5): DGGITQSPKYLFRKEGQNVTLSCEQNLNHDAMYWYRQDPGQGLRLIYYSQIVNDFQKGDIAEGYSVSREKKESFPLTVTSAQKNPTAFYLCASSSTGYEPQHFGDGTRLSIL.

The rearrangement joins TRBV5-4 to TRBJ2-2; 8 positions match TRBD2. V dropped 1 base and J dropped 5; count of bases not matched to a gene: 7. The CDR3 extends over 16 amino acids. CDR1 is SGHNT, CDR2 YYREEE, per germline (reference sequence). Here the CDR3 reads CASSLPGRGSTGELFF. As DNA, the CDR3 is TGTGCCAGCAGCTTGCCCGGGAGGGGGTCGACCGGGGAGCTGTTTTTT.

The rearrangement links TRBV27 to TRBJ2-5; 7 nucleotides match TRBD1. V shed 5 bases, J shed 6 bases, and the junction held 6 bases outside the gene matches. Germline V gene data show CDR1 as MNHEY and CDR2 as SMNVEV (reference sequence). The CDR3 totals 13 residues. DNA for the CDR3: TGTGCCAGCAGTCCACAGGGGCGGCAGACCCAGTACTTC. Translation gives CASSPQGRQTQYF.

As regards this clone: The junction and the germline gene differ at one end; a read error may be behind it. The V call is TRBV7-6, the J call TRBJ2-1; TRBD2 matches at 11 bases. The CDR3 runs to 16 residues. The germline V gene encodes CDR1 SGHVS and CDR2 FNYEAQ. CDR3 DNA sequence: TGTGCCAGCAGTTTAGCGGGAGGGCCTTATAATAATGAGCAGTTCTTC. It specifies CASSLAGGPYNNEQFF.

The chain employs TRBV7-9 and TRBJ2-1; 8 bases are shared with TRBD2. Germline V CDR1 and CDR2: SEHNR, FQNEAQ (reference sequence). The J segment lost 7 bases and the V segment lost 5 bases, leaving 22 bases of the junction unmatched. The length of the CDR3 is 19 residues. The CDR3 DNA reads TGTGCCAGCAGCCCCCCAGGGCAGGGGAGGTTTGTAGCGGGGAATGAGCAGTTCTTC. Its protein is CASSPPGQGRFVAGNEQFF.

The chain links TRBV18 to TRBJ2-7, with TRBD2 as a possible D gene (5 bases). The V end lost 5 bases, the J end lost 0 bases, and 11 bases lay between the germline ends. The CDR3 runs 14 residues. The germline CDR1 and CDR2 sequences are KGHSH and LQKENI. The DNA for the CDR3 is TGTGCCAGCTCAACCGGGATGAGCTCCTACGAGCAGTACTTC. Its translation: CASSTGMSSYEQYF.

This rearrangement joins TRBV18 to TRBJ1-6; D remains unclear. V was trimmed by 1 base and J by 5 bases, leaving 9 bases between them. The germline V gene has CDR1 KGHSH and CDR2 LQKENI. The CDR3 spans 15 residues. The chain's CDR3 is CASSPRGQNNSPLHF. The CDR3 DNA sequence: TGTGCCAGCTCACCACGTGGCCAGAATAATTCACCCCTCCACTTT. Using reference TRBV18 and TRBJ1-6 for the parts outside the CDR3, the full variable domain is NAGVMQNPRHLVRRRGQEARLRCSPMKGHSHVYWYRQLPEEGLKFMVYLQKENIIDESGMPKERFSAEFPKEGPSILRIQQVVRGDSAAYFCASSPRGQNNSPLHFGNGTRLTVT.

V gene TRBV10-3 combines with J gene TRBJ2-7, with TRBD2 identical over 11 bases. V shed 6 bases, J shed 6 bases, and the junction held 13 bases outside the gene matches. The CDR3 contains 16 residues. Germline V gene sequence: CDR1 ENHRY, CDR2 SYGVKD. This chain's CDR3 is CAIRTTSGRGGVEQYF. As DNA, the CDR3 is TGTGCCATCAGAACTACTAGCGGGAGAGGGGGCGTCGAGCAGTACTTC.

On this clone: Other DNA sequences of this sample code for an identical CDR3. The rearrangement uses TRBV5-1 and TRBJ2-1; D perhaps matches TRBD2 (6 bases). From germline, CDR1 is SGHRS and CDR2 YFSETQ. The CDR3 is 15 amino acids. V gave up 0 bases and J gave up 2 bases, with 9 bases separating them. The CDR3 reads CASSLGAGPYNEQFF. The CDR3, as DNA: TGCGCCAGCAGCTTGGGGGCGGGACCCTACAATGAGCAGTTCTTC.

In its sample, this clone was seen many times. V gene TRBV2 combines with J gene TRBJ1-4; TRBD1 is a possible D gene (5 bases). Germline assignment: CDR1 SNHLY and CDR2 FYNNEI. The CDR3 has 11 amino acids. Trimming shortened V by 7 bases and J by 13 bases, and 13 bases separated the two germline ends. The CDR3 spells CASTGGRGLFF. CDR3 DNA sequence: TGTGCCAGCACCGGTGGGAGGGGACTGTTTTTT. Full variable domain (remainder filled in from reference TRBV2 and TRBJ1-4): EPEVTQTPSHQVTQMGQEVILRCVPISNHLYFYWYRQILGQKVEFLVSFYNNEISEKSEIFDDQFSVERPDGSNFTLKIRSTKLEDSAMYFCASTGGRGLFFGSGTQLSVL.

The chain links TRBV4-2 to TRBJ1-1, with 7 positions matching TRBD1. The junction had 6 bases not matched to a gene; V was cut back by 0 bases and J by 5 bases. Germline V gives CDR1 LGHNA, CDR2 YNFKEQ. The CDR3 length is 15 residues. CDR3 coding DNA: TGTGCCAGCAGCCAAGATAGGGGGCGAACTACTGAAGCTTTCTTT. Its translation is CASSQDRGRTTEAFF.

The V and J genes are TRBV27 and TRBJ2-5; no clear D. From germline, CDR1 is MNHEY and CDR2 SMNVEV (reference sequence). The CDR3 spans 13 residues. Trimming left V 6 bases short and J 8 bases short, with 16 bases between. The chain's CDR3 is CASSRTRYETQYF. As DNA, the CDR3 is TGTGCCAGCAGCCGAACCCGGTATGAAACCCAGTACTTC.

This rearrangement joins TRBV18 to TRBJ1-4; D call uncertain. The germline gives CDR1 KGHSH, CDR2 LQKENI. The CDR3 runs to 15 residues. Trimming took 3 bases from V and 4 from J, leaving 12 bases between them. The CDR3 DNA reads as TGTGCCAGCTCACCCACGACTAATATTAATGAAAAACTGTTTTTT. It codes for CASSPTTNINEKLFF.

This chain uses TRBV5-4 with TRBJ2-3; 11 nucleotides match TRBD2. J was trimmed by 0 bases and V by 3 bases; bases with no gene match: 3. Germline-derived CDR1 and CDR2 are SGHNT and YYREEE (reference sequence). CDR3 length equals 16 residues. CDR3 in amino acids: CASSYRLAGSTDTQYF. Here the CDR3 DNA reads TGTGCCAGCAGCTACCGACTAGCGGGGAGCACAGATACGCAGTATTTT.

This clone was seen a few times. The chain couples TRBV7-9 to TRBJ2-5; D is unresolved. The V gene lost 1 base and the J gene lost 5 bases, with 5 bases spanning the gap. The CDR3 loop spans 12 amino acids. Germline CDR1 and CDR2: SEHNR and FQNEAQ (reference sequence). Here the CDR3 reads CASSLGSETQYF. The CDR3 nucleotides are TGTGCCAGCAGCTTAGGTTCGGAGACCCAGTACTTC.

The chain is built from TRBV14 and TRBJ2-3; a weak D match, TRBD2 (6 bases). This CDR3 contains 17 residues. The germline V gene has CDR1 SGHDN and CDR2 FVKESK. Trimming pared 0 bases from V and 5 bases from J, leaving 18 bases between. The CDR3 protein is CASSQDRVTGVGDTQYF. CDR3 sequence (DNA): TGTGCCAGCAGCCAAGATAGGGTAACGGGAGTAGGAGATACGCAGTATTTT.

This clone appeared once. Written as DNA, the CDR3 is TGCGCCAGCAGCTCGCGAGACGGGACACAAGATCAGCCCCAGCATTTT. This encodes CASSSRDGTQDQPQHF. The V and J genes are TRBV4-1 and TRBJ1-5, with D maybe TRBD1 (6 bases). Trimming took 5 bases from V and 5 from J, leaving 19 bases between them. The CDR3 has 16 amino acids. Germline V gene data show CDR1 as MGHRA and CDR2 as YSYEKL.